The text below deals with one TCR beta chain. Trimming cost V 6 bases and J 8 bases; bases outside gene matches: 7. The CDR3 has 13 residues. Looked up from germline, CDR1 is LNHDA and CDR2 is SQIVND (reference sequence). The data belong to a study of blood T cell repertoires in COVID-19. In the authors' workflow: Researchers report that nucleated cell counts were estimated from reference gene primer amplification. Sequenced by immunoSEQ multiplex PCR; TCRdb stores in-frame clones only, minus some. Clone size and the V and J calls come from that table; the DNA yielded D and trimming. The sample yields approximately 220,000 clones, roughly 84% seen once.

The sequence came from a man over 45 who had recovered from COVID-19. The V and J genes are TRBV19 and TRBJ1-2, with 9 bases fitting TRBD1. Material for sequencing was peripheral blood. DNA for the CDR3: TGTGCCAGTAGCCGGGACAGGGTAAACGGCTACACCTTC. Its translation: CASSRDRVNGYTF.